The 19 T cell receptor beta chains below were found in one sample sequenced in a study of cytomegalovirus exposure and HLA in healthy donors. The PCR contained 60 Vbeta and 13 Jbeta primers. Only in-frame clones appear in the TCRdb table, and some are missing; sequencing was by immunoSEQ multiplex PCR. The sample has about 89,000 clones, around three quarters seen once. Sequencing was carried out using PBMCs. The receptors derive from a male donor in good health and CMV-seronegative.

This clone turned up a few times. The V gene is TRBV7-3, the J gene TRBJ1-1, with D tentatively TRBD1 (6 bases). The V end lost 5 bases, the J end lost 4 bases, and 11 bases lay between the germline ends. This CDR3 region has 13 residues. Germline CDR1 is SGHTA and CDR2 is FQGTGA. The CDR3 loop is CASSPGQTTEAFF. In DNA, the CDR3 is TGTGCCAGCAGCCCAGGACAGACCACTGAAGCTTTCTTT. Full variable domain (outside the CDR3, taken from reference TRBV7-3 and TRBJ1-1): GAGVSQTPSNKVTEKGKYVELRCDPISGHTALYWYRQSLGQGPEFLIYFQGTGAADDSGLPNDRFFAVRPEGSVSTLKIQRTERGDSAVYLCASSPGQTTEAFFGQGTRLTVV.

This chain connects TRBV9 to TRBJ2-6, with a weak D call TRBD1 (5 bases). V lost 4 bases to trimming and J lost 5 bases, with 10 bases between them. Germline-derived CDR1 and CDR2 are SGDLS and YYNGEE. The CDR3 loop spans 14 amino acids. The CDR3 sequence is CASSPQVWANVLTF. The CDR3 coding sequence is TGTGCCAGCAGCCCACAGGTTTGGGCCAACGTCCTGACTTTC.

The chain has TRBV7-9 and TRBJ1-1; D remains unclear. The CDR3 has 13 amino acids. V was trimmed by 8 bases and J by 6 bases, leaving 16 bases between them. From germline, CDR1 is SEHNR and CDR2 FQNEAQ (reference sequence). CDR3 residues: CASGWRAKAEAFF. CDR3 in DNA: TGTGCCAGCGGTTGGAGGGCCAAGGCTGAAGCTTTCTTT. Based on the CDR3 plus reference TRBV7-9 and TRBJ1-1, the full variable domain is DTGVSQNPRHKITKRGQNVTFRCDPISEHNRLYWYRQTLGQGPEFLTYFQNEAQLEKSRLLSDRFSAERPKGSFSTLEIQRTEQGDSAMYLCASGWRAKAEAFFGQGTRLTVV.

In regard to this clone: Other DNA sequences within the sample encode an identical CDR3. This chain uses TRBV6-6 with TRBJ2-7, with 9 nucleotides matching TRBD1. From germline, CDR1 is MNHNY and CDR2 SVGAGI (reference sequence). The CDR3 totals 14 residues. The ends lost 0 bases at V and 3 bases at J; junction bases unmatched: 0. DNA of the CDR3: TGTGCCAGCAGTTACTCGACAGGGGGCTACGAGCAGTACTTC. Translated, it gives CASSYSTGGYEQYF.

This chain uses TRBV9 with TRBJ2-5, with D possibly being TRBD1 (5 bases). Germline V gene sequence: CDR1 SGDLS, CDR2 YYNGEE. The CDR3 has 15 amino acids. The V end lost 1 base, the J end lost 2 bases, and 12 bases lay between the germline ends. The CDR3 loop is CASSVQGAPQETQYF. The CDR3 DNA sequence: TGTGCCAGCAGCGTACAAGGGGCACCTCAAGAGACCCAGTACTTC.

DNA of the CDR3: TGCGCCAGCAGCTTGGGGGGACAGAAAACTACCTACGAGCAGTACTTC. It yields the protein CASSLGGQKTTYEQYF. The chain recombines TRBV5-1 with TRBJ2-7, with 7 positions matching TRBD1. Germline trimming cut 0 bases from V and 2 bases from J; bases unmatched to any gene: 8. This CDR3 contains 16 residues. The germline V gene has CDR1 SGHRS and CDR2 YFSETQ.

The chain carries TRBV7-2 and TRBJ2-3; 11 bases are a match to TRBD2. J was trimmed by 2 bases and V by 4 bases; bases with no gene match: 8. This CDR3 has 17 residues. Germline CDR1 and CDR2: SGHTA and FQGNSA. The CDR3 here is CASSSLGLAASTDTQYF. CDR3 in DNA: TGTGCCAGCAGCTCTCTGGGACTAGCGGCCTCCACAGATACGCAGTATTTT.

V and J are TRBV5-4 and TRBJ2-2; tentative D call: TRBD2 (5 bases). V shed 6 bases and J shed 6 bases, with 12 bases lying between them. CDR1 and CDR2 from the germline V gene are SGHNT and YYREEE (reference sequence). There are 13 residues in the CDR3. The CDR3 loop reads CASMRVTAGELFF. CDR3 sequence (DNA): TGTGCCAGCATGAGGGTAACGGCCGGGGAGCTGTTTTTT.

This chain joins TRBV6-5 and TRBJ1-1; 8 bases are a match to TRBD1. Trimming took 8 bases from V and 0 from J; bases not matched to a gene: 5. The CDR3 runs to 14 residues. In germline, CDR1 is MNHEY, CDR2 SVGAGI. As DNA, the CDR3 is TGTGCCAGCGGGTCGACAGGGGTGAACACTGAAGCTTTCTTT. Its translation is CASGSTGVNTEAFF.

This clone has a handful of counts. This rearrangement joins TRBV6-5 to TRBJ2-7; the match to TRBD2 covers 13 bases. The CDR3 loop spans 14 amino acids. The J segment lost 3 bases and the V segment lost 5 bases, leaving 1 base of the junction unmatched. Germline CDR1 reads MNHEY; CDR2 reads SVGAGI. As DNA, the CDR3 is TGTGCCAGCAGTAGACTAGCGGGGGGCTACGAGCAGTACTTC. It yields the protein CASSRLAGGYEQYF.

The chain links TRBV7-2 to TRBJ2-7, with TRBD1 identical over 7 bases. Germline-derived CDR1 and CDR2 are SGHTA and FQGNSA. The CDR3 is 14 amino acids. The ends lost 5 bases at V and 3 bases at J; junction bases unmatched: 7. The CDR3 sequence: CASSLRDRGYEQYF. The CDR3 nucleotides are TGTGCCAGCAGCCTAAGGGACAGAGGCTACGAGCAGTACTTC.

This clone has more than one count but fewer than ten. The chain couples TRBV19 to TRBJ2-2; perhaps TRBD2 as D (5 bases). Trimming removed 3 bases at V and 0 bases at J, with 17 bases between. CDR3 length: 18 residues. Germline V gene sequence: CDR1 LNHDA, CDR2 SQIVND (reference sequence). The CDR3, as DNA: TGTGCCAGTAGTATCGAGGGAACGGCCATCTCGAACACCGGGGAGCTGTTTTTT. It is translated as CASSIEGTAISNTGELFF.

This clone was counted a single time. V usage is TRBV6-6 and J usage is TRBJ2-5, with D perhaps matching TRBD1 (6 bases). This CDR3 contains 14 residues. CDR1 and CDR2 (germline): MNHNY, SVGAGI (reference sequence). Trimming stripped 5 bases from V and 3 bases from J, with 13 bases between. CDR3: CASSPPRDKETQYF. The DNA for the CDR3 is TGTGCCAGCAGTCCTCCCAGGGACAAAGAGACCCAGTACTTC.

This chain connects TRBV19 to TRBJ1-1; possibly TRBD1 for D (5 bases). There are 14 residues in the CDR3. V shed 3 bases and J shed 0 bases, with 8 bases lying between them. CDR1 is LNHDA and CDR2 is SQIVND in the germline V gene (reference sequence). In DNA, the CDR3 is TGTGCCAGTAGTATGGGGCCCATGAACACTGAAGCTTTCTTT. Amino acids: CASSMGPMNTEAFF.

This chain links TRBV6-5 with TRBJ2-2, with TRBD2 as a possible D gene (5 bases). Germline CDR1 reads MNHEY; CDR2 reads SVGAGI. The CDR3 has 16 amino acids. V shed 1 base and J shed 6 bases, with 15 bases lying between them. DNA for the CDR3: TGTGCCAGCAGTTACTTTTTCGGGGTGGATGCCGGGGAGCTGTTTTTT. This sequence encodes CASSYFFGVDAGELFF.

The CDR3 loop reads CATSRGGSQEKGGYTF. CDR3 coding DNA: TGTGCCACCAGCAGAGGAGGATCCCAGGAGAAGGGGGGCTACACCTTC. The chain combines TRBV15 with TRBJ1-2; D is perhaps TRBD1 (5 bases). The CDR3 is made up of 16 amino acids. The V gene lost 1 base and the J gene lost 8 bases, with 20 bases spanning the gap. Looked up from germline, CDR1 is LNHNV and CDR2 is YYDKDF (reference sequence).

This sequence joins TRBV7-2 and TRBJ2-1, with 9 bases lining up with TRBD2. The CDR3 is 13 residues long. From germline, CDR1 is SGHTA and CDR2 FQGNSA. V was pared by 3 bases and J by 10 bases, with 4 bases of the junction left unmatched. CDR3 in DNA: TGTGCCAGCAGCTTGGGACTAGCTAGCGAGCAGTTCTTC. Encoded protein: CASSLGLASEQFF.

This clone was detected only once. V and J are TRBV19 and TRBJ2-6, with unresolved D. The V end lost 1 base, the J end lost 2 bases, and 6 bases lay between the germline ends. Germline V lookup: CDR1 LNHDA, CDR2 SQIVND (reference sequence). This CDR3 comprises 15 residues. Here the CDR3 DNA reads TGTGCCAGTAGTATAGGCCAGGCTGGGGCCAACGTCCTGACTTTC. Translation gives CASSIGQAGANVLTF.

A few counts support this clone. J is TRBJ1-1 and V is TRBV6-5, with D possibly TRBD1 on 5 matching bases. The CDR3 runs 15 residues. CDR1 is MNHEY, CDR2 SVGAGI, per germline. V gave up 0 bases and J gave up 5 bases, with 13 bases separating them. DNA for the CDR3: TGTGCCAGCAGTTACTCGATTGCGGCAGGGACTGAAGCTTTCTTT. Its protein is CASSYSIAAGTEAFF.